These 17 T cell receptor beta chains came from one sample sequenced in a study of response to subunit inactivated influenza vaccine. TCRdb re-derived calls from the RT-PCR reads in MiXCR, one entry per CDR3 protein. The profile covers hundreds of thousands of distinct CDR3 sequences, with about 15% appearing a single time and approximately 6.5% taken by the ten largest. The specimen comprised PBMCs from blood, sampled about 14 days before vaccination. The receptor source for this set is a man in his fifties who received an inactivated influenza vaccine.

The V gene is TRBV28, the J gene TRBJ2-7; D perhaps matches TRBD1 (6 bases). CDR3 size: 13 residues. Germline-derived CDR1 and CDR2 are MDHEN and SYDVKM. Trimming shortened V by 8 bases and J by 7 bases, and 18 bases separated the two germline ends. For the CDR3, the DNA is TGTGCCAGCCGTGGCATGGGGGCTGGGGAGCAGTACTTC. Its translation: CASRGMGAGEQYF.

This clonotype has at least ten counts. The V call is TRBV5-6, the J call TRBJ2-3; D not resolved. This CDR3 region has 14 residues. Trimming took off 1 base at V and 4 bases at J, with 10 bases between the two ends. Germline V gives CDR1 SGHDT, CDR2 YYEEEE. This chain's CDR3 is CASSLRHRADTQYF. The CDR3 nucleotides are TGTGCCAGCAGCTTGAGGCACAGAGCAGATACGCAGTATTTT. Full variable domain (outside the CDR3, taken from reference TRBV5-6 and TRBJ2-3): DAGVTQSPTHLIKTRGQQVTLRCSPKSGHDTVSWYQQALGQGPQFIFQYYEEEERQRGNFPDRFSGHQFPNYSSELNVNALLLGDSALYLCASSLRHRADTQYFGPGTRLTVL.

This sequence joins TRBV5-1 and TRBJ2-2, with D perhaps TRBD1 (5 bases). Germline CDR1 is SGHRS and CDR2 is YFSETQ. The CDR3 is made up of 14 amino acids. V was clipped by 1 base and J by 7 bases, with 11 bases between them. The CDR3 loop is CASSLITGGGELFF. In DNA, the CDR3 is TGCGCCAGCAGCTTGATTACAGGTGGCGGGGAGCTGTTTTTT.

There are a few counts of this clonotype. The CDR3 spells CAGGQGPGAQHF. CDR3 sequence (DNA): TGTGCCGGGGGACAGGGACCTGGGGCCCAGCATTTT. The rearrangement joins TRBV21-1 to TRBJ1-5; the DNA was not compared with TRBD1, the D call given in the table. TRBV21-1 is deemed a pseudogene. The CDR3 has 12 amino acids.

As concerns this clonotype: At one boundary the junction diverges from the germline segment, which might be a read error. The chain uses TRBV6-2 or TRBV6-3 and TRBJ2-7; D is unclear. The CDR3 covers 13 residues. Germline CDR1 MNHEY, CDR2 SVGEGT. CDR3 in amino acids: CASSYGFSSEQYF. CDR3 nucleotide sequence: TGTGCCAGCAGTTACGGGTTCTCCTCCGAGCAGTACTTC.

V usage is TRBV20-1 and J usage is TRBJ2-2; the match to TRBD2 covers 9 bases. The V and J ends lost 0 bases and 4 bases, in that order; junction bases with no gene match: 6. The germline gives CDR1 DFQATT, CDR2 SNEGSKA (reference sequence). This CDR3 is 16 amino acids long. The CDR3 protein is CSARDAIAGATGELFF. CDR3 in DNA: TGCAGTGCTAGAGACGCGATAGCGGGAGCCACCGGGGAGCTGTTTTTT.

The chain couples TRBV9 to TRBJ2-2, with D perhaps matching TRBD1 (5 bases). Germline V CDR1 and CDR2: SGDLS, YYNGEE. Deletions cut 3 bases from V and 4 bases from J, with 16 bases between. The CDR3 loop spans 16 amino acids. This CDR3 is CASSAHWGGITGELFF. DNA of the CDR3: TGTGCCAGCAGCGCCCACTGGGGCGGAATCACCGGGGAGCTGTTTTTT.

This chain uses TRBV12-3 or TRBV12-4 with TRBJ2-1; D possibly corresponds to TRBD1 (8 bases). The germline V and J ends were trimmed by 2 bases and 9 bases, with 14 bases remaining between them. CDR3 length: 14 residues. This CDR3 reads CASSLRTGGVEQFF. The CDR3, as DNA: TGTGCCAGCAGTTTACGAACAGGGGGGGTTGAGCAGTTCTTC.

The chain joins TRBV29-1 to TRBJ1-2; D not certain. Germline CDR1 is SQVTM and CDR2 is ANQGSEA. CDR3 length: 10 residues. Trimming cost V 3 bases and J 8 bases, with 7 bases left between them. The CDR3 here is CSVDEEGYTF. In DNA, the CDR3 is TGCAGCGTTGACGAGGAGGGCTACACCTTC.

The table lists this clonotype with a few counts. This chain uses TRBV28 with TRBJ1-2, with TRBD1 as a possible D gene (5 bases). V dropped 3 bases and J dropped 8 bases, with 16 bases sitting between them. This CDR3 has 14 amino acids. Per the germline V gene, CDR1 is MDHEN and CDR2 is SYDVKM. The CDR3 reads CASSLGPSREGYTF. DNA for the CDR3: TGTGCCAGCAGTTTGGGGCCCTCAAGGGAAGGCTACACCTTC.

This clonotype has ten or more counts. V gene TRBV13 combines with J gene TRBJ2-7; a possible D gene is TRBD2 (6 bases). Germline V lookup: CDR1 PRHDT, CDR2 FYEKMQ (reference sequence). V shed 5 bases and J shed 0 bases, with 11 bases lying between them. The CDR3 has 14 residues. The CDR3 here is CASSRGLNSYEQYF. As DNA, the CDR3 is TGTGCCAGCAGCCGGGGACTGAACTCCTACGAGCAGTACTTC.

The CDR3 coding sequence is TGTGCCAGCAGCTTATCTGAGGTCCAAACCCAGTACTTC. It specifies CASSLSEVQTQYF. J is TRBJ2-5 and V is TRBV7-2; no clear D. CDR3 size: 13 residues. Deletions cut 2 bases from V and 8 bases from J, with 12 bases between. The V gene's germline CDR1 is SGHTA and CDR2 FQGNSA.

This clonotype occurred many times. The chain is built from TRBV6-6 and TRBJ2-5; D gene ambiguous. This CDR3 spans 13 amino acids. From germline, CDR1 is MNHNY and CDR2 SVGAGI (reference sequence). V shed 6 bases and J shed 1 base, with 9 bases lying between them. The CDR3 reads CASSRQIQETQYF. CDR3 coding DNA: TGTGCCAGCAGCCGGCAGATCCAAGAGACCCAGTACTTC.

The rearrangement joins TRBV7-9 to TRBJ2-7, with a tentative D call TRBD1 (6 bases). CDR3 length: 12 amino acids. Germline CDR1 reads SEHNR; CDR2 reads FQNEAQ (reference sequence). The germline V and J ends were trimmed by 5 bases and 5 bases, with 10 bases remaining between them. CDR3 sequence (DNA): TGTGCCAGCAGCCCCCGACAGGACGAGCAGTACTTC. It yields the protein CASSPRQDEQYF.

The chain is built from TRBV29-1 and TRBJ2-3; 9 positions match TRBD2. The CDR3 sequence is 16 residues long. V lost 0 bases, J lost 5 bases, and 9 bases stayed unmatched. Per the germline V gene, CDR1 is SQVTM and CDR2 is ANQGSEA. Written as DNA, the CDR3 is TGCAGCGTTGAAGATCTTCAGGAGACTAGCGGAGATACGCAGTATTTT. It encodes CSVEDLQETSGDTQYF.

This chain joins TRBV19 and TRBJ2-7, with D perhaps matching TRBD2 (6 bases). V was shortened by 6 bases and J by 3 bases, with 15 bases between the two germline ends. Germline V gene data show CDR1 as LNHDA and CDR2 as SQIVND (reference sequence). The length of the CDR3 is 14 residues. The CDR3 reads CASRVGGADYEQYF. DNA of the CDR3: TGTGCCAGTAGAGTCGGCGGGGCCGACTACGAGCAGTACTTC.

This clonotype was found many times. J is TRBJ2-3 and V is TRBV7-9; TRBD2 is a possible D gene (7 bases). With 5 bases removed from V and 4 bases from J, the gap between germline ends came to 16 bases. This CDR3 is 15 amino acids long. Germline lookup yields CDR1 SEHNR and CDR2 FQNEAQ (reference sequence). CDR3 DNA: TGTGCCAGCAGCCGAAGAGGGGGGGTGTCAGATACGCAGTATTTT. This gives the protein CASSRRGGVSDTQYF.